The clone carrying this TCR beta chain was counted only a few times. The antigen remains unidentified. The data were obtained in a study of blood T cells in healthy people across ages. General study points: There were more naive CD4+ cells and higher diversity in long-lived donors than in aged donors. Diversity estimates from one million T cells were considered underestimates.

Combining a sample-barcoded 5' primer with a J-beta primer mix, a second PCR ran for about 7 to 11 cycles. One entry per CDR3 protein results from TCRdb running MiXCR on the 5' RACE reads. This sample yields around 2 million distinct CDR3 sequences, of which about 39% are seen a single time; 23% belongs to the top ten. Healthy Russian Caucasian donors spanned ages about 6 to 100 years. Germline CDR1 is DFQATT and CDR2 is SNEGSKA (reference sequence). The CDR3 totals 11 residues. The TCR comes from a human donor in good health. The specimen was blood. The genes are TRBV20-1 and TRBJ2-5; D is unclear. The end of the DNA aligns better with TRBJ2-7, so the J call may be wrong. CDR3 sequence (DNA): TGCAGCCCCCGCCTTATGGACGAGCAGTACTTC. This encodes CSPRLMDEQYF.